These 5 T cell receptor beta chains were sequenced from one sample in a study of cytomegalovirus exposure and HLA in healthy donors. The PCR made use of 60 Vbeta and 13 Jbeta primers. The table came from immunoSEQ multiplex PCR; TCRdb's copy has only in-frame clones and leaves some out. Its table lists some 72,000 clones. The sequenced material came from PBMCs. These receptors were obtained from a man aged 25 to 40 in good health and CMV-seronegative.

V gene TRBV5-1 combines with J gene TRBJ2-1; the match to TRBD2 covers 11 bases. CDR1 and CDR2 from the germline V gene are SGHRS and YFSETQ. The trim removed 4 bases at V and 4 bases at J, leaving 4 bases unmatched. The CDR3 runs 15 residues. The CDR3 loop reads CASSALAGDYNEQFF. CDR3 DNA sequence: TGCGCCAGCAGCGCACTAGCGGGGGATTACAATGAGCAGTTCTTC.

This chain uses TRBV29-1 with TRBJ1-2; D gene ambiguous. The CDR3 loop spans 13 amino acids. Germline values: CDR1 SQVTM, CDR2 ANQGSEA. The V gene lost 2 bases and the J gene lost 7 bases, with 14 bases spanning the gap. Written as DNA, the CDR3 is TGCAGCGTTGAAATCTTGGGAGGTTTTGGCTACACCTTC. Amino acids: CSVEILGGFGYTF. Supplemented by reference TRBV29-1 and TRBJ1-2, the full variable domain reads SAVISQKPSRDICQRGTSLTIQCQVDSQVTMMFWYRQQPGQSLTLIATANQGSEATYESGFVIDKFPISRPNLTFSTLTVSNMSPEDSSIYLCSVEILGGFGYTFGSGTRLTVV.

The V and J genes are TRBV5-6 and TRBJ1-2; weak D call: TRBD1 (6 bases). The CDR3 contains 15 residues. V was trimmed by 1 base and J by 1 base, leaving 11 bases between them. Germline loops: CDR1 SGHDT, CDR2 YYEEEE. The DNA for the CDR3 is TGTGCCAGCAGCTTGACAGGGTTCCGTAACTATGGCTACACCTTC. Translating it yields CASSLTGFRNYGYTF. The whole variable domain, remainder taken from reference TRBV5-6 and TRBJ1-2, is DAGVTQSPTHLIKTRGQQVTLRCSPKSGHDTVSWYQQALGQGPQFIFQYYEEEERQRGNFPDRFSGHQFPNYSSELNVNALLLGDSALYLCASSLTGFRNYGYTFGSGTRLTVV.

A word on this clone: A read error is likely, as this CDR3 ends without the conserved phenylalanine or tryptophan. The chain combines TRBV18 with TRBJ1-2; 9 bases are a match to TRBD1. CDR1 and CDR2 from the germline V gene are KGHSH and LQKENI. The V gene end was trimmed by 5 bases and the J gene end by 8 bases; junction bases not matched to a gene: 9. This CDR3 is built from 14 residues. The DNA of the CDR3 is TGTGCCAGCTCAACCCTGGGACAGGGATGGGGCTACACCTAC. Its translation: CASSTLGQGWGYTY.

The chain recombines TRBV5-6 with TRBJ2-7, with TRBD2 as a possible D gene (7 bases). The ends were cut back, 0 bases at V and 2 bases at J, with 18 bases in the middle. CDR1 and CDR2 from the germline V gene are SGHDT and YYEEEE. The CDR3 is 17 residues long. The CDR3 reads CASSLALSRGAPYEQYF. CDR3 sequence (DNA): TGTGCCAGCAGCTTGGCTCTCTCTCGGGGGGCTCCCTACGAGCAGTACTTC. Filled out from reference TRBV5-6 and TRBJ2-7, the complete variable domain reads DAGVTQSPTHLIKTRGQQVTLRCSPKSGHDTVSWYQQALGQGPQFIFQYYEEEERQRGNFPDRFSGHQFPNYSSELNVNALLLGDSALYLCASSLALSRGAPYEQYFGPGTRLTVT.